The 13 T cell receptor beta chains reported below all come from one sample, sequenced in a study of CD8 T cells in ankylosing spondylitis. TCRdb independently ran MiXCR on the 5' RACE reads; one entry per CDR3 protein. The sample lists 250,000 to 300,000 distinct CDR3 sequences; 18% were seen once. Sequencing was done on a sample of blood, either unsorted or a sorted T cell fraction (not recorded which). The receptors were gathered from a male donor with ankylosing spondylitis or in good health (not recorded which).

This chain links TRBV6-1 with TRBJ2-1, with 7 bases fitting TRBD2. Germline values: CDR1 MNHNS, CDR2 SASEGT. V lost 5 bases to trimming and J lost 4 bases; unmatched junction nucleotides: 17. The CDR3 is made up of 18 amino acids. In DNA form, the CDR3 reads TGTGCCAGCAGTCATAATTCGGCTAGCGGTGAGATATACAATGAGCAGTTCTTC. Protein product: CASSHNSASGEIYNEQFF.

CDR3: CSARGGAGLFTEAFF. DNA of the CDR3: TGCAGTGCTAGAGGGGGGGCGGGCCTTTTTACTGAAGCTTTCTTT. V and J are TRBV20-1 and TRBJ1-1; D is possibly TRBD1 (6 bases). The V and J ends lost 1 base and 5 bases respectively, with 17 bases between them. The CDR3 runs 15 residues. Looked up from germline, CDR1 is DFQATT and CDR2 is SNEGSKA (reference sequence).

The genes are TRBV7-2 and TRBJ2-2; 7 bases fit TRBD2. Germline CDR1 and CDR2: SGHTA and FQGNSA. The CDR3 extends over 13 amino acids. V shed 5 bases and J 6 bases; nucleotides not matched to a gene: 3. The CDR3 is CASSGRAPGELFF. Here the CDR3 DNA reads TGTGCCAGCAGCGGGAGGGCCCCCGGGGAGCTGTTTTTT.

V is TRBV6-5 and J is TRBJ2-1, with TRBD2 as a possible D gene (6 bases). CDR1 is MNHEY, CDR2 SVGAGI, per germline. The CDR3 runs to 12 residues. V lost 5 bases to trimming and J lost 10 bases, with 12 bases between them. Written as DNA, the CDR3 is TGTGCCAGCAGTACAGAGGCGGGGGAGCAGTTCTTC. This gives the protein CASSTEAGEQFF.

This clonotype showed up just a few times. This chain joins TRBV2 and TRBJ2-3; TRBD2 is a possible D gene (6 bases). The CDR3 runs to 15 residues. V was trimmed by 4 bases and J by 0 bases, leaving 11 bases between them. Germline V CDR1 and CDR2: SNHLY, FYNNEI. CDR3: CASSVAAGSTDTQYF. The CDR3 region has the DNA TGTGCCAGCAGTGTAGCGGCGGGTAGCACAGATACGCAGTATTTT.

This clonotype was seen a handful of times. The chain recombines TRBV9 with TRBJ2-2; unclear D gene. The CDR3 sequence is 13 residues long. Germline V lookup: CDR1 SGDLS, CDR2 YYNGEE. Trimming shortened V by 0 bases and J by 7 bases, and 7 bases separated the two germline ends. The CDR3: CASSVAMSGELFF. CDR3 bases: TGTGCCAGCAGCGTAGCTATGAGCGGGGAGCTGTTTTTT.

In its sample, this clonotype was seen many times. V usage is TRBV12-3 or TRBV12-4 and J usage is TRBJ2-5; D remains unclear. There are 11 residues in the CDR3. Between the trimmed V and J ends, which lost 5 bases and 0 bases, there was a span of 1 base. The CDR3, as DNA: TGTGCCAGCAGTCACCAAGAGACCCAGTACTTC. This gives the protein CASSHQETQYF.

This clonotype was detected ten times or more. The rearrangement links TRBV20-1 to TRBJ2-7; D might be TRBD2 (5 bases). The V gene lost 1 base and the J gene lost 2 bases, with 9 bases spanning the gap. CDR1 DFQATT and CDR2 SNEGSKA come from the germline V gene (reference sequence). The CDR3 length is 13 residues. This CDR3 reads CSARGGSPYEQYF. CDR3 coding DNA: TGCAGTGCTAGAGGCGGGTCTCCCTACGAGCAGTACTTC.

This rearrangement joins TRBV29-1 to TRBJ1-5, with D maybe TRBD1 (5 bases). V was pared by 7 bases and J by 7 bases, with 14 bases between. Germline CDR1 SQVTM, CDR2 ANQGSEA. CDR3 length: 12 amino acids. The CDR3 loop is CSAIGGGQPQHF. Here the CDR3 DNA reads TGCAGCGCAATCGGGGGGGGACAGCCCCAGCATTTT.

This rearrangement joins TRBV4-1 to TRBJ2-7, with 7 bases matching TRBD2. V shed 0 bases and J 4 bases; nucleotides not matched to a gene: 15. There are 18 residues in the CDR3. The V gene's germline CDR1 is MGHRA and CDR2 YSYEKL. CDR3 region: CASSQERGFEGGSYEQYF. The CDR3, as DNA: TGCGCCAGCAGCCAAGAACGAGGGTTCGAGGGAGGGTCGTACGAGCAGTACTTC.

This clonotype was observed a handful of times. The chain carries TRBV7-9 and TRBJ2-7; a possible D gene is TRBD2 (6 bases). This CDR3 has 15 residues. Trimming removed 5 bases at V and 7 bases at J, with 21 bases between. Germline values: CDR1 SEHNR, CDR2 FQNEAQ (reference sequence). The CDR3 nucleotides are TGTGCCAGCAGCCCCGGGTCTACTCTCGGGGGAGAGCAGTACTTC. It specifies CASSPGSTLGGEQYF.

This clonotype turned up a few times. This CDR3 is CASSYLGPTNEKLFF. CDR3 nucleotides: TGTGCCAGCAGTTACTTGGGACCAACTAATGAAAAACTGTTTTTT. The chain links TRBV6-5 to TRBJ1-4; a weak D match, TRBD1 (5 bases). V was pared by 1 base and J by 0 bases, with 6 bases between. Germline CDR1 MNHEY, CDR2 SVGAGI. CDR3 length: 15 residues.

This clonotype has only one observation. The chain couples TRBV20-1 to TRBJ2-7; 10 bases align to TRBD1. Germline V lookup: CDR1 DFQATT, CDR2 SNEGSKA (reference sequence). The CDR3 has 15 residues. Trimming at V came to 0 bases and at J to 4 bases, leaving 6 bases not matched to a gene. The CDR3 protein is CSARDHGQGVYEQYF. The CDR3 region has the DNA TGCAGTGCTAGAGATCACGGACAGGGGGTGTACGAGCAGTACTTC.